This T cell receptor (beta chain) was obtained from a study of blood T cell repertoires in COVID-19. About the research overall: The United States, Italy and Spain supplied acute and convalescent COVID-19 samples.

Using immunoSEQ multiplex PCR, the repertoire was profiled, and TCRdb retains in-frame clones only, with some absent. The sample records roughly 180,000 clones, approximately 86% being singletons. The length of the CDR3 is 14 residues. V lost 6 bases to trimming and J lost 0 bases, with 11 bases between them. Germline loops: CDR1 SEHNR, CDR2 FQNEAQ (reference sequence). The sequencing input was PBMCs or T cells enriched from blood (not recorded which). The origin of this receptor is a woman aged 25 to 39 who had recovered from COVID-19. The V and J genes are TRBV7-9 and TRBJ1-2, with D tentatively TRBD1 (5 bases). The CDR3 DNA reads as TGTGCCAGCAGACGGGGGGGAGCTAACTATGGCTACACCTTC. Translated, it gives CASRRGGANYGYTF.